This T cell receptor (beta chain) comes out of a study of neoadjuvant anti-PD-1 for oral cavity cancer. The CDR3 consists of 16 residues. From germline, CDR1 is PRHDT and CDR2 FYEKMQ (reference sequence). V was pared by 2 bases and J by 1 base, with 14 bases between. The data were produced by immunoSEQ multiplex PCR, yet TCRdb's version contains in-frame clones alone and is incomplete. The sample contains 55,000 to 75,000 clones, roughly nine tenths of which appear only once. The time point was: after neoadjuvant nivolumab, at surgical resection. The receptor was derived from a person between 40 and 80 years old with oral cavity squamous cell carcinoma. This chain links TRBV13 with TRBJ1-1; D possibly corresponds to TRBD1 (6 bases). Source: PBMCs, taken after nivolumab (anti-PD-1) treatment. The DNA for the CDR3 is TGTGCCAGCAGCTTATTATCATACAGGGAGAACACTGAAGCTTTCTTT. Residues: CASSLLSYRENTEAFF.